This T cell receptor (beta chain) was retrieved from a study of human T cells and chemical hapten exposure (dated by TCRdb to the early 2020s). For the study in its entirety: For sensitization, 2% DPC in acetone was applied to a roughly 2 cm by roughly 2 cm area of upper inner arm skin. Weekly therapeutic DPC doses were additionally applied to the scalp of patients throughout the approximately 24-week study period. Patch testing on the upper back used Finn chambers containing 0.01% DPC, with scoring done after 6 days according to International Contact Dermatitis Research Group standards. The mostly female patient cohort included alopecia areata with under or over 50% scalp involvement, alopecia totalis and alopecia universalis. Libraries were pooled for sequencing, and variation in per-sample TCR yields was attributed mainly to small differences in library volumes within the pool. This study followed changes in the peripheral blood TCR repertoire in vivo during primary and secondary sensitization of alopecia patients to the hapten diphenylcyclopropenone (DPC). Blood was sampled from patients pre-sensitization (week 0) and at 2, 6 and about 24 weeks after DPC sensitization. Blood for TCR sequencing was provided by twenty-nine alopecia patients at one to four time points (pre-sensitization, 2, 6 and 24 weeks). The study at large found these results: DPC sensitization did not change how many TCRs were above 1 in 1000 frequency, and no evidence was found of alterations in global repertoire structure. Patch test score was positively correlated with the number of PT1 expanded TCRs, with significance at thresholds 8, 16 and 32 but not at 4. Because all patients had alopecia, a presumed autoimmune disease, the immune response of the patients might differ from that of healthy individuals. After repeated subsampling, the strength of the expansion versus patch-test correlation and the threshold at which it became significant changed. Compared with pre-sensitization or healthy control sets, expanded TCRs formed significantly more large CDR3 similarity clusters, which is consistent with antigen-driven responses.

This clonotype has only a few counts. This receptor's antigen is unknown. Within one base of it there is no much larger clone, and no base qualities were kept. Preparation of the library involved RACE. Sequencing was performed on a NextSeq 500. During library preparation, unique molecular identifiers were attached to individual cDNA molecules so that TCRs could be counted in a quantitative, reproducible way. For every blood RNA sample, sequencing covered both the TCR alpha and TCR beta chains. Turning to the authors' computational methods: The median number of TCRs per sample was over 85,000, ranging from about 20,000 to 700,000. The Decombinator software suite was used to annotate V, J and CDR3 in the TCR reads. To make PS versus PT1 abundance plots, every sample was subsampled to the same number of TCRs (28,000). Expanded TCRs were defined as absent before sensitization and observed at least eight times at the 2-week time point. Using fastp at Q25 and MiXCR, TCRdb reprocessed the public reads and kept productive beta chains. Entries that share a CDR3 protein sequence are merged under the most common genes and DNA. TCRdb's processing, not the authors', yielded these V and J calls. In this sample the table shows more than 90,000 distinct CDR3 sequences, over 9.5% of which occur a single time. Jointly, the top ten make up 2.5% to 4% of the sample.

The sample's time point, from its label and the paper: patch test 2, 6 weeks after DPC sensitization. The meaning of the sample's treatment or condition label: therapeutic diphenylcyclopropenone sensitization with weekly scalp DPC. At each patch-test visit, blood was drawn before the patch test was applied. Eligible patients were aged 18 to 70, diagnosed with alopecia, deemed suitable for DPC therapy, and excluded if pregnant. Unfractionated whole blood was collected in Tempus Blood RNA tubes, and total RNA was extracted from that blood. The junction carries 5 bases between V and J, which are trimmed by 4 bases and 1 base respectively. The cysteine opens and the phenylalanine closes a CDR3 of 13 amino acids. Kept here is only the CDR3 DNA, which spans 39 bases and is read in frame from base 1. CDR1 and CDR2, looked up from the germline V gene, are LGHNA and YSLEER.

The chain uses TRBV4-3 and TRBJ1-3; the D gene assignment is ambiguous. The TCR originated in a woman aged 40 to 50 with alopecia areata. Some clones in this sample may be carry-over from other donors' samples. Specimen: whole blood, collected in connection with sensitization to the hapten diphenylcyclopropenone (DPC). The DNA is TGCGCCAGCAGCCCCGGGTCTGGAAACACCATATATTTT. This is translated as CASSPGSGNTIYF.